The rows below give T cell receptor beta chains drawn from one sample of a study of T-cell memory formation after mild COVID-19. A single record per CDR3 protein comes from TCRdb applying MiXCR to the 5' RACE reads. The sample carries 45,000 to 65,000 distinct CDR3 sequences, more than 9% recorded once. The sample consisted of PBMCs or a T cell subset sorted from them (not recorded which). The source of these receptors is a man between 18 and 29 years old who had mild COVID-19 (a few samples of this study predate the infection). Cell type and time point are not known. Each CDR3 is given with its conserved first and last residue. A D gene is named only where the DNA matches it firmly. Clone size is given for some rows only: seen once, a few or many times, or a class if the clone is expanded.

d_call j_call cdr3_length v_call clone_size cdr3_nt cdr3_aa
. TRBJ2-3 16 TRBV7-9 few TGTGCCAGCAGCTTAGGATCGGGGATGAGGACAGATACGCAGTATTTT CASSLGSGMRTDTQYF
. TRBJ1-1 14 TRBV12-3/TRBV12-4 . TGTGCCACCGACGGGGGCCAGGCAGGCACTGAAGCTTTCTTT CATDGGQAGTEAFF
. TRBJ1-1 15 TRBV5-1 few TGCGCCAGCAGCTCCCCAGACAGGCGAAACACTGAAGCTTTCTTT CASSSPDRRNTEAFF
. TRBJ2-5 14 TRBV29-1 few TGCAGCGTGCGGGGCAGGCAGAACCAAGAGACCCAGTACTTC CSVRGRQNQETQYF
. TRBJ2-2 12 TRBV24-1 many TGTGCCACCAGTGATTCAGCCGGGGAGCTGTTTTTT CATSDSAGELFF
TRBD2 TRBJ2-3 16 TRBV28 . TGTGCCAGCAGTTTAGGGCGGGGGAGTAGCACAGATACGCAGTATTTT CASSLGRGSSTDTQYF
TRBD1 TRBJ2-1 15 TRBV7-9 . TGTGCCAGCAGCATCCGACCGACAGGGATCAATGAGCAGTTCTTC CASSIRPTGINEQFF
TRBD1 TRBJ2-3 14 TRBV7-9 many TGTGCCAGCAGCGGGACAGGGTCCACAGATACGCAGTATTTT CASSGTGSTDTQYF
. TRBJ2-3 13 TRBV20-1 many TGCAGTGCAGAAAGACAGGGCACAGATACGCAGTATTTT CSAERQGTDTQYF
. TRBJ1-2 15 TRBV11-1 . TGTGCCAGCAGCTTAGGAGGACAGCTTAACTATGGCTACACCTTC CASSLGGQLNYGYTF
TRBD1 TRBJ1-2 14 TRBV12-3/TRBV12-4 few TGTGCCCTAACTGGGACAGGGGTTAACTATGGCTACACCTTC CALTGTGVNYGYTF
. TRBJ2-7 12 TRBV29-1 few TGCAGCGTTGCCCCGATTAAGGGCGAGAAGTACTTC CSVAPIKGEKYF
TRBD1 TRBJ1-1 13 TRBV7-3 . TGTGCCAGCAGCTTAATGGCAGGGGGAGAAGCTTTCTTT CASSLMAGGEAFF
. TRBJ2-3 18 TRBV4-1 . TGCGCCAGCAGCCTCCCCCCGGAAGAGCGGAGTTCCACAGATACGCAGTATTTT CASSLPPEERSSTDTQYF
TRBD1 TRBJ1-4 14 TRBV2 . TGTGCCAGCAGTCGACGGGACAGCGTGGAAAAACTGTTTTTT CASSRRDSVEKLFF
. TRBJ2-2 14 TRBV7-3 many TGTGCCAGCAGCGGCCCTGGTGTGGGCGGGGAGCTGTTTTTT CASSGPGVGGELFF
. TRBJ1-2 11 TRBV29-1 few TGCAGCGTTGTGGACACCTATGGCTACACCTTC CSVVDTYGYTF
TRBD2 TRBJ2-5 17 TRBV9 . TGTGCCAGCAGCGAGGCCCCCGGGACTAGCGGGGAAGAGACCCAGTACTTC CASSEAPGTSGEETQYF